This paragraph reports one T cell receptor (beta chain). No antigen is known for it. No base quality information exists; no much larger clone differs at one position. The collaborating institutions used their own protocols to collect whole blood in K2EDTA tubes. For TCRbeta analysis, collaborator samples were shipped as frozen whole blood, as isolated PBMCs, or as DNA extracted from either sample type. The CDR3, from cysteine to phenylalanine, totals 15 residues. Only CDR3 DNA is held: 45 bases, read in frame from base 1. V loses 1 base, J loses 5 bases, and the germline ends lie 12 bases apart. CDR1 and CDR2 are drawn from the germline V gene (reference sequence): LNHDA, SQIVND. The data were obtained in a study of blood T cell repertoires in COVID-19 (dated by TCRdb to 2020 to 2021). Concerning the study at large: Samples from collaborators originated in the United States, Italy and Spain and spanned both the acute and convalescent phases of COVID-19. Samples were obtained from the ongoing ImmuneRACE study (first 160 participants) and from 1,200 or so subjects provided by 6 global collaborators. The prospective study material was composed of cDNA or gDNA derived from T cells, B-cell-depleted T cells, or PBMCs. A de-identified subject ID, COVID-19 status, age in years and sex were almost always included in the sample metadata. A freely available public database, intended as a resource for researchers studying the immune response to SARS-CoV-2, is where the repertoires were released. Where HLA class I and class II types were available, the types were taken from metadata supplied by the sample provider, not from assay-based typing. Subjects who had been exposed to COVID-19, were actively infected with it, or had recovered from it provided the deeply sampled blood TCRbeta repertoires that made up the dataset. Study-level results and caveats: How much clinical and demographic metadata was included differed by source and by participant, and the metadata was provided uncurated.

The immunoSEQ Assay, a bias-controlled multiplex PCR, was used to amplify TCRbeta CDR3 regions from genomic DNA. The authors' analysis ran thus. The number of nucleated cells in each sample was estimated from the amplification of reference gene primers within the assay. To quantify the absolute abundance of each unique TCRbeta CDR3 rearrangement, sequence reads were collapsed and filtered. For each sample, productive Simpson clonality was calculated as the square root of Simpson's diversity index across productive rearrangements. Entries here come from immuneACCESS through TCRdb and include only in-frame sequences with V and J called. Some clones fail to appear in such tables; in the studies checked, an unresolved V gene covers under half of the shortfall, and the cause of the remainder is unknown. That table supplies the V and J calls and clone size; D and trimming were determined from the DNA. The sample table lists about 170,000 clones, about 80% of them with a count of one. Together, the top ten hold 9.5% to 13% of the sample.

Sequencing was performed on peripheral blood. The sequence links TRBV19 to TRBJ2-1, and perhaps TRBD2 as D gene, on 6 matching bases. The origin of this receptor is a man aged 70-80 years with active or convalescent COVID-19. The bases are TGTGCCAGTAGTATAGCGGCTAGCGATGACAATGAGCAGTTCTTC. Translated, it gives CASSIAASDDNEQFF.